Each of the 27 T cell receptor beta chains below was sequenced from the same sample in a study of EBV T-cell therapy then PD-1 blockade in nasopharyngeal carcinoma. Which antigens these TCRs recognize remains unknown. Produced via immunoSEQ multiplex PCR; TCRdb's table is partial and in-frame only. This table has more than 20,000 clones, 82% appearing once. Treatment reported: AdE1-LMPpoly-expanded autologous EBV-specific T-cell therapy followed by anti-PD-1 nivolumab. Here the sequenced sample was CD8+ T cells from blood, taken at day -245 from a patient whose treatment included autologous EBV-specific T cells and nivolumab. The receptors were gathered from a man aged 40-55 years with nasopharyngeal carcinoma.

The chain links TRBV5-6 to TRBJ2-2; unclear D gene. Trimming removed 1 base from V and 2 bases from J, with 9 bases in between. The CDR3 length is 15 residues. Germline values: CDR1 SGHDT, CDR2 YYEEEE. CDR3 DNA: TGTGCCAGCAGCTTGTGGCCTATAAACACCGGGGAGCTGTTTTTT. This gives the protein CASSLWPINTGELFF.

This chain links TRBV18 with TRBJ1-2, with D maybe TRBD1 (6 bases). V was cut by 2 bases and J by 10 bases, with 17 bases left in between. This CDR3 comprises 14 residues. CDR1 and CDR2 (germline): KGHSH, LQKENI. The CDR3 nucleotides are TGTGCCAGCTCACCATCAGACCAGGGGAAATTCTACACCTTC. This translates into CASSPSDQGKFYTF. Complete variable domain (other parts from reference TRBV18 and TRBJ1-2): NAGVMQNPRHLVRRRGQEARLRCSPMKGHSHVYWYRQLPEEGLKFMVYLQKENIIDESGMPKERFSAEFPKEGPSILRIQQVVRGDSAAYFCASSPSDQGKFYTFGSGTRLTVV.

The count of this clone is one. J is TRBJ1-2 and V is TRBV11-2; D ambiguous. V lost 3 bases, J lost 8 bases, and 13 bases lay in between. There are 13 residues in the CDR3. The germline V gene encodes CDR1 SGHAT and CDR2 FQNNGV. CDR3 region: CASSFNPRHGYTF. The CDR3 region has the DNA TGTGCCAGCAGCTTCAACCCAAGGCACGGCTACACCTTC.

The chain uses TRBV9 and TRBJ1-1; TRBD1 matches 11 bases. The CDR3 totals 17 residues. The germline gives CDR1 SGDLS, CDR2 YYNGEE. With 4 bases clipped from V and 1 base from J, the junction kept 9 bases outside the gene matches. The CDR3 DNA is TGTGCCAGCAGCCGAACCGGGACAGGGGGATCGAACACTGAAGCTTTCTTT. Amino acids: CASSRTGTGGSNTEAFF.

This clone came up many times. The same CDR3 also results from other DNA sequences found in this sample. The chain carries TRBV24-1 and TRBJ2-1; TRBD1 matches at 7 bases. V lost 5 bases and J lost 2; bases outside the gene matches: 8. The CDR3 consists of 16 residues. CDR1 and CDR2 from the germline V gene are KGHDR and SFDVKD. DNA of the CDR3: TGTGCCACCAGTGCCCTGGACAGGAGTACCTACAATGAGCAGTTCTTC. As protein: CATSALDRSTYNEQFF.

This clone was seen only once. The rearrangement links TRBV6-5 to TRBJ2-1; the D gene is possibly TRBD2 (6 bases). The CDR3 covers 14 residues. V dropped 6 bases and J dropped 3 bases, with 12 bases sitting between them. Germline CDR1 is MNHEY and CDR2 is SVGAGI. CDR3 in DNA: TGTGCCAGCAGCTCCGGGACTGGCTACAATGAGCAGTTCTTC. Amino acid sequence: CASSSGTGYNEQFF.

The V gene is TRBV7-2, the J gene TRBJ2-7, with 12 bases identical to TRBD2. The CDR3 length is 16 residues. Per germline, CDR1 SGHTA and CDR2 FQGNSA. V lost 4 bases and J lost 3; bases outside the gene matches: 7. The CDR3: CASSSSSGGARYEQYF. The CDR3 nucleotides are TGTGCCAGCAGCTCTTCTAGCGGGGGGGCACGCTACGAGCAGTACTTC.

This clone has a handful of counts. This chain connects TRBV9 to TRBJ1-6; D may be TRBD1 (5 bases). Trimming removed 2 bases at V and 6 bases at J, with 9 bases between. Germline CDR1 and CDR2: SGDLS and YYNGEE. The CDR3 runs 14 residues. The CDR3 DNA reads TGTGCCAGCAGCGTTGGAGGGACTAATTCACCCCTCCACTTT. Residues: CASSVGGTNSPLHF.

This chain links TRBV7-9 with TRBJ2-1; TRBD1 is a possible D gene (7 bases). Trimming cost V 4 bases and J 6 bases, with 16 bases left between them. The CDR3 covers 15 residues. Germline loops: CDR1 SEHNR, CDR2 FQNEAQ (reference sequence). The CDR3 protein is CASSSERGRGNEQFF. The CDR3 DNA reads TGTGCCAGCAGCTCGGAAAGGGGGCGGGGCAATGAGCAGTTCTTC.

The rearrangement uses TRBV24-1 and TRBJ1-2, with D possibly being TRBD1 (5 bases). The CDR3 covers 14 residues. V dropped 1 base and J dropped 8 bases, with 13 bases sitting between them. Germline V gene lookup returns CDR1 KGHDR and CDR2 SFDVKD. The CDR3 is CATSDFEGLGGYTF. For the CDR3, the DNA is TGTGCCACCAGTGATTTCGAGGGGCTTGGAGGCTACACCTTC.

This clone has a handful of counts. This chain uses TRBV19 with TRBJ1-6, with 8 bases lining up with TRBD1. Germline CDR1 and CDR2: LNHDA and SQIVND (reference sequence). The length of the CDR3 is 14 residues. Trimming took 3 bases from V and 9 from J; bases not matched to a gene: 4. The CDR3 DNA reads TGTGCCAGTAGTATTGGGACAGGAGGTTCACCCCTCCACTTT. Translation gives CASSIGTGGSPLHF.

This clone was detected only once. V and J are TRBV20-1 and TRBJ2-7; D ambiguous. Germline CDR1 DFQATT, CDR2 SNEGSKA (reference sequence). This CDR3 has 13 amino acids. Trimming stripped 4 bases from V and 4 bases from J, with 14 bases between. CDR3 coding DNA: TGCAGTGCTAATGAAGGCCCTACGTACGAGCAGTACTTC. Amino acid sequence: CSANEGPTYEQYF.

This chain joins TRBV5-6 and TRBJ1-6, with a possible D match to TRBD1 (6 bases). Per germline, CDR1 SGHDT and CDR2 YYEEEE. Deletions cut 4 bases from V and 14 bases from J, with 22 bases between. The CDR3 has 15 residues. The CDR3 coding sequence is TGTGCCAGCAGCCCAGTGGGAGGGGGGGCGGGGACCCTCCACTTT. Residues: CASSPVGGGAGTLHF.

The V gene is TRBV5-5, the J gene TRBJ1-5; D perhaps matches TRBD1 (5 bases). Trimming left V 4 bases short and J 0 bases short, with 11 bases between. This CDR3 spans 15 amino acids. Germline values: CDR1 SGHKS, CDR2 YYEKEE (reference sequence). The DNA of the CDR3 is TGTGCCAGCAGCCCCGGGGGGTATAGCAATCAGCCCCAGCATTTT. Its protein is CASSPGGYSNQPQHF.

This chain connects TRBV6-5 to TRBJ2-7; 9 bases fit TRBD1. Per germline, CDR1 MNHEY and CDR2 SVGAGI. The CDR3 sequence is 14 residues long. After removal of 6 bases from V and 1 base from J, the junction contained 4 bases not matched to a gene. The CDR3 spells CASSLTGGSYEQYF. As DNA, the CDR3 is TGTGCCAGCAGCCTGACAGGGGGATCCTACGAGCAGTACTTC.

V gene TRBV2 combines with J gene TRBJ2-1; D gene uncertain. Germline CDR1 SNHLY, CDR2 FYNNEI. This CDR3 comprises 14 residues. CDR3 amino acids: CAALLTLSYNEQFF. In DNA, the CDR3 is TGTGCAGCTTTATTGACACTTTCCTACAATGAGCAGTTCTTC.

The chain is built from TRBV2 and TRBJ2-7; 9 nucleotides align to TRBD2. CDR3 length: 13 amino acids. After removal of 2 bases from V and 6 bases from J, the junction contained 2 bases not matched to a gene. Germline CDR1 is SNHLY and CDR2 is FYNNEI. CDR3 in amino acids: CASSEKAGGEQYF. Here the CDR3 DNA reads TGTGCCAGCAGTGAAAAAGCGGGGGGCGAGCAGTACTTC.

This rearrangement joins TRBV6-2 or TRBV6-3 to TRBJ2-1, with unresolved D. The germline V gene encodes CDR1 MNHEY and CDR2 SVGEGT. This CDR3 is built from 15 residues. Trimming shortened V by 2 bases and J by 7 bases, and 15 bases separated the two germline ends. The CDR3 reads CASSYEPASVNEQFF. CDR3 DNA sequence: TGTGCCAGCAGTTACGAGCCAGCCAGTGTGAATGAGCAGTTCTTC.

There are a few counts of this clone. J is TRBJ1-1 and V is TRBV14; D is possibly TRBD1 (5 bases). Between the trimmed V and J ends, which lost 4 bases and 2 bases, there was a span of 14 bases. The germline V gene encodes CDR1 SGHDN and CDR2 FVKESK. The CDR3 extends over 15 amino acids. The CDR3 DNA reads TGTGCCAGCAGCCGAGAAGGGGCACCCAACACTGAAGCTTTCTTT. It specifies CASSREGAPNTEAFF.

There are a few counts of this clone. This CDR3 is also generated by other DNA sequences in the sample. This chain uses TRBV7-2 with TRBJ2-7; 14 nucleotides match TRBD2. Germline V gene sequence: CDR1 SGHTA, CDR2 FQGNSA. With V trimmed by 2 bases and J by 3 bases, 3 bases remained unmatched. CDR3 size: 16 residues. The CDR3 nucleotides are TGTGCCAGCAGCTTACTCGGACTAGCGGGGGGCTACGAGCAGTACTTC. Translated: CASSLLGLAGGYEQYF.

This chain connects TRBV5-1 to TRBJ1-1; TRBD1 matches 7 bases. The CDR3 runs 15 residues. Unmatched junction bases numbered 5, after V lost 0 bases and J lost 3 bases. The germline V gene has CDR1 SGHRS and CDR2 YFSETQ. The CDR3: CASSLAPRGDTEAFF. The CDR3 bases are TGCGCCAGCAGCTTGGCCCCCAGGGGGGACACTGAAGCTTTCTTT.

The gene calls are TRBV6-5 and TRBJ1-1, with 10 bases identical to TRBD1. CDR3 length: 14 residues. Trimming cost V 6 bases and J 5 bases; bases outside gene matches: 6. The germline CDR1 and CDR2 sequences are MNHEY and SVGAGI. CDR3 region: CASRDDRGRTEAFF. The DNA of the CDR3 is TGTGCCAGCAGAGACGACAGGGGGCGTACTGAAGCTTTCTTT.

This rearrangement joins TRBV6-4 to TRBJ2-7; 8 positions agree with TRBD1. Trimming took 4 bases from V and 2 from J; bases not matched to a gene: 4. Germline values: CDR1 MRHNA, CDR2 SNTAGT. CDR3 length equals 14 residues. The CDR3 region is CASSAGQGTYEQYF. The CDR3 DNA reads TGTGCCAGCAGTGCCGGACAGGGCACCTACGAGCAGTACTTC.

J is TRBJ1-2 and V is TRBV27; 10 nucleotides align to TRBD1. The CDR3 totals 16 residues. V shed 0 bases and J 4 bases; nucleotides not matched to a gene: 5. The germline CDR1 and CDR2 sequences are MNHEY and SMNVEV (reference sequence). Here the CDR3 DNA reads TGTGCCAGCAGTTTATCCGGGACAGGGGTTGTCTATGGCTACACCTTC. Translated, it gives CASSLSGTGVVYGYTF.

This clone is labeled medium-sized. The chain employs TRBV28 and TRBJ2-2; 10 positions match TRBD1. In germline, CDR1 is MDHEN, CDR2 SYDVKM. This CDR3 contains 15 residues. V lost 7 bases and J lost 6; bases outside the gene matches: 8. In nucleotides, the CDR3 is TGTGCCAGCACCTCCGGGACAGGGGACGCCGGGGAGCTGTTTTTT. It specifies CASTSGTGDAGELFF.

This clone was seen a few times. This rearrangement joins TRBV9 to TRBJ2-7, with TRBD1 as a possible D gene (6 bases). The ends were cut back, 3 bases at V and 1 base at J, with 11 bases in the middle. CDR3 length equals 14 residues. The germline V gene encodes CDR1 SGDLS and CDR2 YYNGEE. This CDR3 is CASSAPGQSYEQYF. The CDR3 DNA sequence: TGTGCCAGCAGCGCACCGGGACAATCCTACGAGCAGTACTTC.

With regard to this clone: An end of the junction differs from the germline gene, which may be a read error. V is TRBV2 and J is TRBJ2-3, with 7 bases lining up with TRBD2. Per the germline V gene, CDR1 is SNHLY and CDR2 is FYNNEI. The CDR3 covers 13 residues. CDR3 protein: CASSPPREVSQDF. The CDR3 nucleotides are TGTGCCAGCAGCCCCCCTCGGGAGGTCTCACAGGATTTT.